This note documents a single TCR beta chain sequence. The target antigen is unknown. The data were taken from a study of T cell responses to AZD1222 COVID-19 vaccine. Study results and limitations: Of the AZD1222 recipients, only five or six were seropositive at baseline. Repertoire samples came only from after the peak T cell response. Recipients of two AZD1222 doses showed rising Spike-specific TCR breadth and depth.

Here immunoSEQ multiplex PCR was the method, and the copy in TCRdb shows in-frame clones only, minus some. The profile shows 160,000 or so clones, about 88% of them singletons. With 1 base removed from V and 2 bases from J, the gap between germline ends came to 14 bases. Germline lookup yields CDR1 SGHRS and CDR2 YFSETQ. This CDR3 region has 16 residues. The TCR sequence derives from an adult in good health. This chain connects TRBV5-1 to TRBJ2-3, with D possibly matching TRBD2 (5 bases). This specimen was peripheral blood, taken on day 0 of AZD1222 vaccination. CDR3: CASSLSFPRDTDTQYF. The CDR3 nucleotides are TGCGCCAGCAGCTTGTCCTTTCCGAGGGACACAGATACGCAGTATTTT.